This entry is about one TCR beta chain. This record comes from a study of T cell changes during pregnancy in multiple sclerosis. Data came from immunoSEQ multiplex PCR; TCRdb stores just in-frame clones and leaves some out. The table records tens of thousands of clones, about nine tenths of them present only once. From germline, CDR1 is SNHLY and CDR2 FYNNEI. V lost 7 bases to trimming and J lost 4 bases; unmatched junction nucleotides: 6. The CDR3 runs to 13 residues. The source was CD8+ T cells from peripheral blood mononuclear cells, collected in the second trimester of pregnancy. The TCR comes from a female donor with multiple sclerosis, enrolled in a pregnancy study. This chain uses TRBV2 with TRBJ1-2; TRBD1 aligns across 7 bases. The CDR3 bases are TGTGCCAGCAAGGGACAGAATAGCTATGGCTACACCTTC. This sequence encodes CASKGQNSYGYTF.